Given below is one T cell receptor (beta chain) in context. The data stem from a study of T cell changes during pregnancy in multiple sclerosis. With V trimmed by 4 bases and J by 0 bases, 8 bases remained unmatched. The CDR3 spans 18 residues. Germline loops: CDR1 SGHTS, CDR2 YDEGEE. Assay used: immunoSEQ multiplex PCR; TCRdb lists only in-frame clones, some missing. The sample shows roughly 40,000 clones, 75% to 95% of them seen only once. V and J are TRBV5-8 and TRBJ2-1, with 12 bases that match TRBD2. Here the sequenced sample was CD4+ T cells from peripheral blood mononuclear cells, taken after pregnancy. This clonotype was sampled from a female donor in good health, enrolled as a control in a pregnancy study. This CDR3 is CASSNPSGRAHSYNEQFF. The CDR3 nucleotides read TGTGCCAGCAGCAACCCTAGCGGGAGGGCCCACTCCTACAATGAGCAGTTCTTC.